The sequence of this T cell receptor (beta chain) was determined in a study of T-cell reconstitution after alpha-beta-depleted transplantation in children (dated by TCRdb to the mid-2010s). Looking at the study overall: The study quantitatively tracked T-cell immune reconstitution after TCRalphabeta/CD19-depleted allogeneic hematopoietic cell transplantation in children using TCR repertoire profiling.

Including the terminal cysteine and phenylalanine, the CDR3 comprises 17 residues. The entry retains the CDR3 DNA only, 51 bases that are in frame from base 1. Reading the germline V gene gives CDR1 SGHDN and CDR2 FVKESK. The germline V end is reduced by 4 bases and the J end by 7 bases; junction bases left unmatched: 14. The library relied on PCR. The instrument was an Illumina HiSeq 2500. TCR library preparation used molecular barcoding, with unique molecular identifiers applied to normalize quantification of the TCRbeta repertoire. TCRdb handled the public reads itself, with Q25 trimming in fastp and clone calling in MiXCR, and kept productive beta chains. Each entry merges the rows of one CDR3 protein and shows their most common DNA and genes. For this sample there are some 72,000 distinct CDR3 sequences; 7% to 8% appear just once. The top ten constitute less than 3% of the sample. This clonotype was counted at least ten times. Its antigen has not been determined. No per-base quality is available; no much larger clone lies one base away.

The TCR sequence derives from a human donor who donated a stem cell graft to a child with acute lymphoblastic leukemia. The rearrangement joined TRBV14 to TRBJ2-3; a stretch of 10 junction bases matches TRBD2. Sequences were derived from PBMCs from the stem cell graft donor, sampled from the stem cell graft. CDR3 sequence: CASSPHLTSGARNTQYF. The DNA sequence reads TGTGCCAGCAGCCCCCACCTAACTAGCGGGGCCAGAAATACGCAGTATTTT.